A selection of T cell receptor beta chains follows, all from one sample in a study of STAT5B mutations in CD4+ large granular lymphocyte leukemia. Some clones are missing from TCRdb's copy, which holds only in-frame ones; the method was immunoSEQ multiplex PCR. The sample shows about 30,000 clones, 65% to 85% of them seen only once. Source material: CD4+ T cells from blood buffy coats. The receptors derive from a human donor in good health. The CDR3 runs from the conserved cysteine through the conserved F or W.

v_call: TRBV30
j_call: TRBJ1-1
cdr3_aa: CAWNMGGNTEAFF

v_call: TRBV19
j_call: TRBJ2-5
cdr3_aa: CASSIRWTDQETQYF

v_call: TRBV30
j_call: TRBJ2-2
cdr3_aa: CAWRLGGSGELFF

v_call: TRBV27
j_call: TRBJ1-6
cdr3_aa: CASRTINSPLHF

v_call: TRBV4-1
j_call: TRBJ1-2
cdr3_aa: CASSQVTGNYGYTF

v_call: TRBV30
j_call: TRBJ1-6
cdr3_aa: CAWSAGTGRRSPLHF

v_call: TRBV28
j_call: TRBJ2-3
cdr3_aa: CASSYYRVSTDTQYF

v_call: TRBV15
j_call: TRBJ1-1
cdr3_aa: CATSRERQGLTEAFF

v_call: TRBV30
j_call: TRBJ1-1
cdr3_aa: CAWTPSGDTEAFF

v_call: TRBV7-2
j_call: TRBJ2-3
cdr3_aa: CASSSGDRGPDTQYF

v_call: TRBV7-9
j_call: TRBJ1-1
cdr3_aa: CASSPYLQGSEAFF

v_call: TRBV18
j_call: TRBJ1-1
cdr3_aa: CASSPLGTGDGTEAFF

v_call: TRBV15
j_call: TRBJ2-5
cdr3_aa: CATSRDPSIGETQYF

v_call: TRBV5-6
j_call: TRBJ2-3
cdr3_aa: CASSLDRTSTDTQYF

v_call: TRBV5-1
j_call: TRBJ1-1
cdr3_aa: CASIIGTGNTEAFF

v_call: TRBV27
j_call: TRBJ1-6
cdr3_aa: CASTSGTLNSPLHF

v_call: TRBV29-1
j_call: TRBJ2-1
cdr3_aa: CSVKSNEQFF

v_call: TRBV5-6
j_call: TRBJ1-1
cdr3_aa: CASSFNRLRQSAAFF

v_call: TRBV10-3
j_call: TRBJ2-7
cdr3_aa: CAIRGLAGVGEQYF

v_call: TRBV18
j_call: TRBJ2-7
cdr3_aa: CASSQGANSYEQYF

v_call: TRBV6-4
j_call: TRBJ2-2
cdr3_aa: CASSDSSLGGELFF

v_call: TRBV14
j_call: TRBJ2-1
cdr3_aa: CASSQVPNLFYNEQFF

v_call: TRBV5-8
j_call: TRBJ1-1
cdr3_aa: CASSLNRDAFF

v_call: TRBV4-1
j_call: TRBJ2-1
cdr3_aa: CASSQDNEASRGYNEQFF

v_call: TRBV4-1
j_call: TRBJ2-7
cdr3_aa: CASSQEGMTYEQYF

v_call: TRBV25-1
j_call: TRBJ1-5
cdr3_aa: CASSERAGRPQHF

v_call: TRBV7-6
j_call: TRBJ2-3
cdr3_aa: CASSLRSGGSDTQYF

v_call: TRBV7-8
j_call: TRBJ2-2
cdr3_aa: CASSLSGGTGELFF

v_call: TRBV2
j_call: TRBJ1-4
cdr3_aa: CASSGAIGVGEKLFF

v_call: TRBV6-5
j_call: TRBJ2-7
cdr3_aa: CASSYSGTGGMNEQYF

v_call: TRBV5-1
j_call: TRBJ2-1
cdr3_aa: CASSHIGDSGGYEQFF

v_call: TRBV11-2
j_call: TRBJ2-1
cdr3_aa: CASSFQRGYNEQFF

v_call: TRBV7-9
j_call: TRBJ1-4
cdr3_aa: CASSLAGAAQVNEKLFF

v_call: TRBV5-1
j_call: TRBJ2-1
cdr3_aa: CASSLKGVGDNEQFF

v_call: TRBV4-1
j_call: TRBJ2-5
cdr3_aa: CASSPSASGGGETQYF

v_call: TRBV4-1
j_call: TRBJ1-4
cdr3_aa: CASSLRVSQVDEKLFF

v_call: TRBV5-4
j_call: TRBJ1-4
cdr3_aa: CASSPGTDMFGEKLFF

v_call: TRBV28
j_call: TRBJ1-5
cdr3_aa: CASSSGQYNQPQHF

v_call: TRBV5-1
j_call: TRBJ2-7
cdr3_aa: CASSSGVDYEQYF

v_call: TRBV27
j_call: TRBJ2-6
cdr3_aa: CASSSISGANVLTF

v_call: TRBV18
j_call: TRBJ2-5
cdr3_aa: CASSLGHQETQYF

v_call: TRBV11-2
j_call: TRBJ2-5
cdr3_aa: CASSLDFRGETQYF

v_call: TRBV5-4
j_call: TRBJ1-1
cdr3_aa: CASSLGLLNTEAFF

v_call: TRBV5-1
j_call: TRBJ2-5
cdr3_aa: CASSLEGTSVLETQYF

v_call: TRBV6-6
j_call: TRBJ1-5
cdr3_aa: CASSYGQGRQPQHF

v_call: TRBV11-2
j_call: TRBJ2-5
cdr3_aa: CASSHPGETQYF

v_call: TRBV2
j_call: TRBJ1-6
cdr3_aa: CASSPTRGGRSPLHF

v_call: TRBV5-1
j_call: TRBJ1-4
cdr3_aa: CASSPGVGEKLFF